This section outlines one TCR beta chain sequence together with its context. The antigen it binds to is not known. The record has no base qualities; no much larger clone is one base away. One collaborating source in Seattle enrolled patients while the patients were actively infected and followed the patients over time throughout the course of disease. Each collaborating institution followed its own protocols to collect whole blood in K2EDTA tubes. For TCRbeta analysis, collaborator samples were shipped as frozen whole blood, as isolated PBMCs, or as DNA extracted from either sample type. Between the V and J ends, shortened by 0 bases and 5 bases respectively, the junction contains 11 bases. The CDR3 contains 15 residues, cysteine and phenylalanine counted. Here the CDR3 DNA is all that survives: 45 bases in frame from base 1. CDR1 and CDR2 were assigned from the germline V gene as MGHRA and YSYEKL.

The data originate from a study of blood T cell repertoires in COVID-19 (dated by TCRdb to the early 2020s). Describing the broader study: The collaborator samples originated in the United States, Italy and Spain and spanned the acute and convalescent phases of COVID-19. The material from the prospective study consisted of cDNA or gDNA derived from T cells, B-cell-depleted T cells, or PBMCs. The dataset comprised deeply sampled blood TCRbeta repertoires from subjects exposed to, actively infected with, or recovered from COVID-19. The repertoires were released in a freely available public database meant as a resource for research on the immune response to SARS-CoV-2. The samples were drawn from the first 160 participants of the ongoing ImmuneRACE study and from 950 to 1,500 subjects provided by 6 global collaborators. The sample metadata nearly always contained a de-identified subject ID, COVID-19 status, age in years and sex. Where available, HLA class I and class II types were obtained from metadata supplied by the sample provider rather than from assay-based typing. On the study overall, not on this receptor specifically: The quantity of clinical and demographic metadata differed by source and by participant and was supplied without curation.

TCRbeta CDR3 regions were amplified from genomic DNA by means of the immunoSEQ Assay, a bias-controlled multiplex PCR. The published analysis was carried out like this. The number of nucleated cells in each sample was estimated by amplification of reference gene primers within the assay. To quantify the absolute abundance of each unique TCRbeta CDR3 rearrangement, sequence reads were collapsed and filtered. For each sample, productive Simpson clonality was calculated by taking the square root of Simpson's diversity index across productive rearrangements. TCRdb stores this immuneACCESS table with in-frame sequences only. Part of the clones is absent; in the studies checked, under half of the shortfall reflects unresolved V genes, and no reason is known for the rest. For V, J and clone size, that table is used; D and trimming come from the DNA. Counted in this sample were 350,000 to 500,000 clones; roughly 90% of them appeared once. Roughly 0.84% of the sample is held by the ten biggest clonotypes.

Sequencing was done on a sample of peripheral blood. The receptor's source is a man younger than 35 with COVID-19, enrolled during active disease. Recombination connected TRBV4-1 to TRBJ2-1, and the D gene may be TRBD2, 6 bases matching. In nucleotide form, the sequence is TGCGCCAGCAGCCAAGAAAATAGGAGGGACAATGAGCAGTTCTTC. Its protein is CASSQENRRDNEQFF.